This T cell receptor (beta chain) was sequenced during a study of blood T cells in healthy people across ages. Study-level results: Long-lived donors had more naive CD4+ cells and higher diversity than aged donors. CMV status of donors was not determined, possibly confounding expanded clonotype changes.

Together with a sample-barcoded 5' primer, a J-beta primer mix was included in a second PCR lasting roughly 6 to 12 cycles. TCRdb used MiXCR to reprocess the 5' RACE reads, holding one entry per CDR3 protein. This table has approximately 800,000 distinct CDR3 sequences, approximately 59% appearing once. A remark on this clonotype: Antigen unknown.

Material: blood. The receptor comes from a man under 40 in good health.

CDR3 sequence reads: CASSLVTGTGVGANVLTF. CDR3 coding DNA: TGCGCCAGCAGCTTGGTGACGGGAACAGGGGTTGGGGCCAACGTCCTGACTTTC. The J gene is TRBJ2-6, the V gene TRBV5-1; 7 positions agree with TRBD1. The CDR3 has 18 amino acids. V lost 0 bases, J lost 3 bases, and 9 bases stayed unmatched. The germline V gene encodes CDR1 SGHRS and CDR2 YFSETQ.